These T cell receptor beta chains were read from a single sample in a study of blood T cells in healthy people across ages. TCRdb fed the 5' RACE reads into MiXCR, producing one record per CDR3 protein. The sample holds about 1.6 million distinct CDR3 sequences, about 35% seen once. Sequenced material: blood. These receptors were obtained from a woman younger than 45 in good health. The CDR3 runs from the conserved cysteine through the conserved F or W. A D gene is named only where the DNA matches it firmly. Not every row has a clone size; where given, it reads once, few, many or a size class.

D gene,J gene,V gene,clone size,CDR3 protein,CDR3 DNA
-,TRBJ1-2,TRBV3-1,-,CASSQDETASKGYTF,TGTGCCAGCAGCCAAGACGAGACAGCTAGCAAAGGCTACACCTTC
-,TRBJ2-7,TRBV2,few,CACKGRPSSYEQYF,TGTGCGTGCAAGGGGCGCCCGAGCTCCTACGAGCAGTACTTC
-,TRBJ2-3,TRBV7-6,-,CASSRILGGGYTDTQYF,TGTGCCAGCAGCCGAATCTTGGGCGGGGGCTACACAGATACGCAGTATTTT
-,TRBJ2-1,TRBV9,-,CASSVSGDPGNEQFF,TGTGCCAGCAGCGTATCAGGGGATCCGGGTAATGAGCAGTTCTTC
TRBD2,TRBJ2-7,TRBV5-1,-,CASSLGGRAERYEQYF,TGCGCCAGCAGCTTGGGCGGGAGGGCCGAAAGGTACGAGCAGTACTTC
TRBD2,TRBJ2-7,TRBV7-6,few,CASSFGLAVNYEQYF,TGTGCCAGCAGCTTTGGACTAGCGGTAAACTACGAGCAGTACTTC
TRBD2,TRBJ2-7,TRBV29-1,-,CSVPSGGAEQYF,TGCAGCGTTCCTTCGGGGGGGGCCGAGCAGTACTTC
TRBD2,TRBJ2-1,TRBV9,few,CASSERDAIYNEQFF,TGTGCCAGCAGCGAGCGGGACGCAATCTACAATGAGCAGTTCTTC
TRBD1,TRBJ1-2,TRBV27,-,CASSLISGGNPYGYTF,TGTGCCAGCAGTTTAATTTCAGGGGGCAATCCCTATGGCTACACCTTC
-,TRBJ2-7,TRBV29-1,many,CSVEVVRGLSYEQYF,TGCAGCGTTGAAGTGGTCAGGGGCCTCTCCTACGAGCAGTACTTC
-,TRBJ2-1,TRBV5-1,-,CASSFRRDNGQFF,TGCGCCAGCAGCTTCCGCAGGGACAATGGGCAGTTCTTC
-,TRBJ2-6,TRBV20-1,-,CSAVGGLGGANVLTF,TGCAGTGCTGTTGGGGGCCTGGGGGGGGCCAACGTCCTGACTTTC
-,TRBJ2-3,TRBV5-6,once,CASSLVGALDTKDTDTQYF,TGTGCCAGCAGCTTGGTGGGCGCATTGGATACTAAAGACACAGATACGCAGTATTTT
TRBD2,TRBJ2-1,TRBV9,-,CASSVATSGGAGEQFF,TGTGCCAGCAGCGTAGCTACGAGCGGGGGGGCGGGCGAGCAGTTCTTC
-,TRBJ2-3,TRBV18,few,CASSPSRGFTDTQYF,TGTGCCAGCTCACCCTCTCGGGGCTTCACAGATACGCAGTATTTT
-,TRBJ2-5,TRBV6-1,-,CASQGGVAQYF,TGTGCCAGCCAGGGGGGAGTGGCCCAGTACTTC
TRBD2,TRBJ2-2,TRBV9,few,CASSVLGRAGGNTGELFF,TGTGCCAGCAGCGTATTGGGTAGGGCGGGAGGCAACACCGGGGAGCTGTTTTTT
TRBD1,TRBJ2-2,TRBV11-1,-,CASSHLRTGSSGELFF,TGTGCCAGCAGCCACCTCCGGACAGGGTCGTCCGGGGAGCTGTTTTTT
TRBD2,TRBJ2-7,TRBV29-1,many,CSVGGGRDSSYEQYF,TGCAGCGTTGGGGGGGGACGGGACTCCTCCTACGAGCAGTACTTC
-,TRBJ1-1,TRBV30,-,CAWSVQFRGMAFF,TGTGCCTGGAGTGTACAGTTTCGGGGGATGGCTTTCTTT
-,TRBJ2-1,TRBV4-1,few,CASSRTPNNEQFF,TGCGCCAGCAGCCGGACACCGAACAATGAGCAGTTCTTC
-,TRBJ1-2,TRBV20-1,few,CSGQGIYGYTF,TGCAGTGGTCAGGGGATCTATGGCTACACCTTC
TRBD2,TRBJ2-5,TRBV20-1,few,CSARLPGLAGGPGSRSETQYF,TGCAGTGCTAGACTTCCGGGACTAGCGGGGGGGCCGGGATCCCGATCCGAGACCCAGTACTTC
TRBD1,TRBJ2-7,TRBV4-1,many,CASSRSDRAAYEQYF,TGCGCCAGCAGCCGAAGCGACAGGGCAGCCTACGAGCAGTACTTC
-,TRBJ2-1,TRBV5-1,-,CASSLGAMAVNEQFF,TGCGCCAGCAGCTTAGGTGCAATGGCAGTAAATGAGCAGTTCTTC
-,TRBJ1-1,TRBV20-1,-,CSAENVASFYTEAFF,TGCAGTGCCGAAAACGTGGCGTCTTTTTACACTGAAGCTTTCTTT